This TCR beta chain emerged from a study of T cell responses to AZD1222 COVID-19 vaccine. Generated by immunoSEQ multiplex PCR, the TCRdb table keeps only in-frame clones and is missing some. The data show around 150,000 clones, approximately 91% seen once. Overall study findings and caveats: In all cases, repertoires were sampled only after the peak T cell response.

The CDR3 loop spans 14 amino acids. V shed 3 bases and J 6 bases; nucleotides not matched to a gene: 8. Looked up from germline, CDR1 is SGDLS and CDR2 is YYNGEE. This clone was seen a single time. As yet, its antigen is unknown. Second doses that came at about 4 or about 12 weeks were put together. Sample: peripheral blood, taken 28 days after the second AZD1222 dose. This TCR was recovered from an adult who received the AZD1222 COVID-19 vaccine. The chain joins TRBV9 to TRBJ1-1; 7 nucleotides agree with TRBD1. The CDR3 sequence is CASSASPTGAEAFF. DNA of the CDR3: TGTGCCAGCAGCGCGTCACCTACAGGGGCTGAAGCTTTCTTT.